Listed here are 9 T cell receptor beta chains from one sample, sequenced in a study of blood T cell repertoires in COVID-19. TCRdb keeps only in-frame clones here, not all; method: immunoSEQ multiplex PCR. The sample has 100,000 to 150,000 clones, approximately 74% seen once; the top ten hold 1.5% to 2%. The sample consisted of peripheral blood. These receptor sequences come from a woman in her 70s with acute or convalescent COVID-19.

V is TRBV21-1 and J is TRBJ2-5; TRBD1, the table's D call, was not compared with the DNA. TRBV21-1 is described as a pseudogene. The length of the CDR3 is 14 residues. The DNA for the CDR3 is TGTGCCAGCAGCAGGACAGGGGGCGGAGAGACCCAGTACTTC. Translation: CASSRTGGGETQYF.

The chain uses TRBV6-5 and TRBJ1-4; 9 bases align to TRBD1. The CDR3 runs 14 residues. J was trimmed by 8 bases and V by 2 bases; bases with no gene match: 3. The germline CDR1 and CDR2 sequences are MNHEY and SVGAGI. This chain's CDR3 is CASSYRQGGEKLFF. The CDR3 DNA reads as TGTGCCAGCAGTTACAGACAGGGGGGCGAAAAACTGTTTTTT.

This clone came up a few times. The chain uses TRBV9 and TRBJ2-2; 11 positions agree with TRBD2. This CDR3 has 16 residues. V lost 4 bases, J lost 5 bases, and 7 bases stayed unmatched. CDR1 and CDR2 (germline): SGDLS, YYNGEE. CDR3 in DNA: TGTGCCAGCAGCACAGGGACTAGCGGAGCTACCGGGGAGCTGTTTTTT. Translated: CASSTGTSGATGELFF.

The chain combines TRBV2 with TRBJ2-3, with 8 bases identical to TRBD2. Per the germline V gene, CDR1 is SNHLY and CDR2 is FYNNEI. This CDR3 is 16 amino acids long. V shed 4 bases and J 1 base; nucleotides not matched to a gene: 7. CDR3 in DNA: TGTGCCAGCAGTGCCCCACTAGCGGCAGGCACAGATACGCAGTATTTT. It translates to CASSAPLAAGTDTQYF.

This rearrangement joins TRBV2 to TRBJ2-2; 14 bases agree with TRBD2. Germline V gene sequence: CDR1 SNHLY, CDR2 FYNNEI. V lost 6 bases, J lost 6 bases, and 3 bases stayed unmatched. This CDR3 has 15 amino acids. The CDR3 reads CASRGTSGSPGELFF. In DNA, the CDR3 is TGTGCCAGCAGGGGGACTAGCGGGAGTCCCGGGGAGCTGTTTTTT.

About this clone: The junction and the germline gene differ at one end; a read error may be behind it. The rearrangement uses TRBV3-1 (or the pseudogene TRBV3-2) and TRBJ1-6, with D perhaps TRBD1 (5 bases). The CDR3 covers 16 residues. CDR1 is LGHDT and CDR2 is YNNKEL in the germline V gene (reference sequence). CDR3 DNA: TGTGCCAGCAGCCAAGGGTTAGGGGACTATAATTCACCTCTCCACTTT. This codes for CASSQGLGDYNSPLHF.

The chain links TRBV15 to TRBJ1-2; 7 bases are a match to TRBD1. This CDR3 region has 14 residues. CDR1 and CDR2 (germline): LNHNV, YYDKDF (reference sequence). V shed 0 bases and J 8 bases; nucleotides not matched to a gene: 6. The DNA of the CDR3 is TGTGCCACCAGCAGAGATGAACGGGACAGAGGCTACACCTTC. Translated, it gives CATSRDERDRGYTF. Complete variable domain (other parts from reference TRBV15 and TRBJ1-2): DAMVIQNPRYQVTQFGKPVTLSCSQTLNHNVMYWYQQKSSQAPKLLFHYYDKDFNNEADTPDNFQSRRPNTSFCFLDIRSPGLGDTAMYLCATSRDERDRGYTFGSGTRLTVV.

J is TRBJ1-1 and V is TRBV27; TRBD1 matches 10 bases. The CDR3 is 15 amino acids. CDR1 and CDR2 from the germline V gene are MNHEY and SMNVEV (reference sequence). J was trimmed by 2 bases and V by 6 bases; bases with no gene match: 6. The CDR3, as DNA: TGTGCCAGCAGGACTCGACAGGGGGCTAACACTGAAGCTTTCTTT. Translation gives CASRTRQGANTEAFF.

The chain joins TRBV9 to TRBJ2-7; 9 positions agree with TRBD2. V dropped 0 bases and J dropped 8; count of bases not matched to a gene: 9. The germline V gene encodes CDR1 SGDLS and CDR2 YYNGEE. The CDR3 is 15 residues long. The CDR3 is CASSVATEGTSKQYF. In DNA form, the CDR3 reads TGTGCCAGCAGCGTAGCTACGGAGGGGACTAGCAAGCAGTACTTC.